The entry below describes one T cell receptor (beta chain). The junction differs from germline at one of its ends, possibly a read error. The record originates from a study of blood T cell repertoires in COVID-19. About the study: Cohort 3 donors were reported recovered after two negative PCRs, clearance, or symptom resolution.

Participant age was roughly 18 to 89 years, and participants resided in approximately 25 US areas. Original handling: The assay estimated nucleated cells by amplifying reference gene primers. Sequencing used immunoSEQ multiplex PCR; TCRdb keeps in-frame clones, though not all of them. Clone size and V and J calls were adopted from that table, with D and trimming inferred from the DNA. Here the sample spans over 150,000 clones, less than 80% being singletons. The receptor was isolated from a woman aged 70 to 79 in a cohort exposed to, infected with or recovered from COVID-19 (not recorded which). The sequencing input was PBMCs or T cells enriched from blood (not recorded which).

CDR3 loop: CASSLLGTTRGEQYF. CDR3 nucleotides: TGTGCCAGCAGCTTATTGGGGACAACCAGGGGGGAGCAGTACTTC. The J gene is TRBJ2-7, the V gene TRBV28; 7 bases fit TRBD1. Germline CDR1 is MDHEN and CDR2 is SYDVKM. CDR3 length: 15 residues. The variable domain in full, completed from reference TRBV28 and TRBJ2-7, reads DVKVTQSSRYLVKRTGEKVFLECVQDMDHENMFWYRQDPGLGLRLIYFSYDVKMKEKGDIPEGYSVSREKKERFSLILESASTNQTSMYLCASSLLGTTRGEQYFGPGTRLTVT.